These 5 T cell receptor beta chains came from one sample sequenced in a study. TCRdb independently ran MiXCR on the RT-PCR reads; one entry per CDR3 protein. The sample records more than 550,000 distinct CDR3 sequences, around 14% being singletons. Material: memory CD4+ T cells from blood. The receptors come from a female donor in good health, serving as a healthy control.

This clonotype was observed a few times. The V gene is TRBV18, the J gene TRBJ2-5; perhaps TRBD1 as D (6 bases). This CDR3 has 14 residues. V dropped 3 bases and J dropped 2 bases, with 10 bases sitting between them. The germline V gene has CDR1 KGHSH and CDR2 LQKENI. CDR3: CASSPGTQQETQYF. In DNA form, the CDR3 reads TGTGCCAGCTCACCTGGGACACAGCAAGAGACCCAGTACTTC.

The chain has TRBV9 and TRBJ2-1, with D unresolved. V lost 0 bases and J lost 9, with 13 bases in between. The germline V gene encodes CDR1 SGDLS and CDR2 YYNGEE. The CDR3 sequence is 14 residues long. CDR3 in DNA: TGTGCCAGCAGCGTAGGAGGTGTTCCGGGTGAGCAGTTCTTC. Translated: CASSVGGVPGEQFF.

The chain couples TRBV9 to TRBJ2-1; D gene ambiguous. The V end lost 4 bases, the J end lost 5 bases, and 16 bases lay between the germline ends. Germline V lookup: CDR1 SGDLS, CDR2 YYNGEE. The CDR3 is 15 residues long. CDR3 bases: TGTGCCAGCAGCCCCCTCGGGTTGGCTAACAATGAGCAGTTCTTC. It codes for CASSPLGLANNEQFF.

This clonotype turned up a few times. The V call is TRBV9, the J call TRBJ2-3, with 13 bases identical to TRBD2. Germline V gene lookup returns CDR1 SGDLS and CDR2 YYNGEE. The CDR3 covers 17 residues. V dropped 0 bases and J dropped 6; count of bases not matched to a gene: 7. The CDR3 protein is CASSVAPLAGGQDTQYF. The CDR3, as DNA: TGTGCCAGCAGCGTAGCCCCACTAGCGGGAGGGCAGGATACGCAGTATTTT.

This clonotype was found a few times. This chain links TRBV20-1 with TRBJ2-1, with D perhaps TRBD2 (5 bases). Germline assignment: CDR1 DFQATT and CDR2 SNEGSKA (reference sequence). CDR3 length equals 13 residues. Trimming pared 1 base from V and 3 bases from J, leaving 7 bases between. CDR3 nucleotide sequence: TGCAGTGCTAGAGGAGGGAACTACAATGAGCAGTTCTTC. Encoded protein: CSARGGNYNEQFF.